Following are 20 T cell receptor beta chains from one sample sequenced in a study of PD-1 blockade in classical Hodgkin lymphoma. Libraries were prepared by immunoSEQ multiplex PCR; TCRdb keeps only in-frame clonotypes and omits some of them. The sample comprises 20,000 to 25,000 clones, around two thirds of which are singletons, and around 6% rests with the top ten. Every patient was affected by relapse after autologous stem cell transplantation, while exposure to brentuximab vedotin was not uniform. This material consisted of peripheral blood mononuclear cells (PBMCs), taken at baseline. These receptors all come from a human donor with classical Hodgkin lymphoma.

The chain combines TRBV11-2 with TRBJ2-1; D is tentatively TRBD1 or TRBD2 (5 bases each). Per the germline V gene, CDR1 is SGHAT and CDR2 is FQNNGV. The CDR3 sequence is 16 residues long. Between the trimmed V and J ends, which lost 5 bases and 7 bases, there was a span of 21 bases. CDR3 in DNA: TGTGCCAGCAGCCTAGGGACCTTCAACCCCCCGAATGAGCAGTTCTTC. It codes for CASSLGTFNPPNEQFF.

In DNA, the CDR3 is TGTGCCAGCAGCTTGTACGGGAGCTGGGATGAAAAACTGTTTTTT. Translated: CASSLYGSWDEKLFF. This sequence joins TRBV5-6 and TRBJ1-4; D uncertain. Between the trimmed V and J ends, which lost 1 base and 6 bases, there was a span of 13 bases. Germline V gene sequence: CDR1 SGHDT, CDR2 YYEEEE. The CDR3 is 15 amino acids.

The rearrangement joins TRBV7-2 to TRBJ2-7; D perhaps matches TRBD2 (5 bases). CDR3 length: 16 residues. Germline values: CDR1 SGHTA, CDR2 FQGNSA. V gave up 1 base and J gave up 0 bases, with 13 bases separating them. Here the CDR3 reads CASSLVVVRGSYEQYF. The CDR3 DNA reads TGTGCCAGCAGCTTAGTTGTGGTACGGGGCTCCTACGAGCAGTACTTC. Drawing the rest from reference TRBV7-2 and TRBJ2-7, the complete variable domain is GAGVSQSPSNKVTEKGKDVELRCDPISGHTALYWYRQSLGQGLEFLIYFQGNSAPDKSGLPSDRFSAERTGGSVSTLTIQRTQQEDSAVYLCASSLVVVRGSYEQYFGPGTRLTVT.

V usage is TRBV9 and J usage is TRBJ2-3; tentatively, D is TRBD2 (6 bases). The CDR3 extends over 15 amino acids. V lost 2 bases and J lost 2, with 12 bases in between. CDR1 is SGDLS and CDR2 is YYNGEE in the germline V gene. CDR3 DNA: TGTGCCAGCAGCGTGCTTTCGGGGGACACAGATACGCAGTATTTT. Translating it yields CASSVLSGDTDTQYF. Combining the CDR3 with reference TRBV9 and TRBJ2-3 gives the whole variable domain DSGVTQTPKHLITATGQRVTLRCSPRSGDLSVYWYQQSLDQGLQFLIQYYNGEERAKGNILERFSAQQFPDLHSELNLSSLELGDSALYFCASSVLSGDTDTQYFGPGTRLTVL.

This clone appeared a few times. This chain uses TRBV19 with TRBJ1-5; no firm D call. Germline-derived CDR1 and CDR2 are LNHDA and SQIVND (reference sequence). The V end was cut by 1 base, the J end by 7 bases, with 20 bases between. This CDR3 is 17 amino acids long. The CDR3 DNA follows: TGTGCCAGTAGTATAGTCGCTCGGGCACTACTCCGGCAGCCCCAGCATTTT. Translated: CASSIVARALLRQPQHF.

The CDR3 nucleotides are TGTGCCAGCGAGGAAGCGGGACCGGACACTGAAGCTTTCTTT. Protein sequence: CASEEAGPDTEAFF. V is TRBV25-1 and J is TRBJ1-1, with D tentatively TRBD1 (5 bases). Germline loops: CDR1 MGHDK, CDR2 SYGVNS. V dropped 8 bases and J dropped 3 bases, with 16 bases sitting between them. The CDR3 runs to 14 residues.

This clone was observed a few times. The chain links TRBV7-9 to TRBJ1-1, with a tentative D call TRBD1 (5 bases). The germline V gene encodes CDR1 SEHNR and CDR2 FQNEAQ (reference sequence). Trimming shortened V by 0 bases and J by 4 bases, and 6 bases separated the two germline ends. The CDR3 contains 13 residues. This CDR3 reads CASSLAGPTEAFF. The CDR3 DNA is TGTGCCAGCAGCTTAGCGGGACCCACTGAAGCTTTCTTT.

The chain employs TRBV20-1 and TRBJ2-7; D gene unclear. There are 11 residues in the CDR3. The V gene's germline CDR1 is DFQATT and CDR2 SNEGSKA (reference sequence). V was cut by 6 bases and J by 3 bases, with 9 bases left in between. The CDR3: CSADTLYEQYF. CDR3 nucleotides: TGCAGTGCAGATACTCTCTACGAGCAGTACTTC.

The V and J genes are TRBV15 and TRBJ2-2; no reliable D call. V shed 3 bases and J shed 1 base, with 3 bases lying between them. The germline V gene encodes CDR1 LNHNV and CDR2 YYDKDF (reference sequence). This CDR3 is built from 13 residues. CDR3 protein: CATSRVNTGELFF. The CDR3 coding sequence is TGTGCCACCAGCAGGGTGAACACCGGGGAGCTGTTTTTT.

The V and J genes are TRBV18 and TRBJ2-1; possible D gene TRBD2, 6 bases. The CDR3 has 14 residues. Germline V gene lookup returns CDR1 KGHSH and CDR2 LQKENI. The ends were cut back, 1 base at V and 10 bases at J, with 14 bases in the middle. The CDR3 region is CASSPQELAGEQFF. The CDR3 coding sequence is TGTGCCAGCTCACCACAGGAACTAGCCGGCGAGCAGTTCTTC.

The rearrangement uses TRBV9 and TRBJ1-5; D is unresolved. CDR1 is SGDLS, CDR2 YYNGEE, per germline. This CDR3 spans 13 amino acids. V gave up 4 bases and J gave up 4 bases, with 9 bases separating them. CDR3 residues: CASSLDLNQPQHF. CDR3 in DNA: TGTGCCAGCAGCCTCGACCTAAATCAGCCCCAGCATTTT. The full variable domain, its missing parts supplied by reference TRBV9 and TRBJ1-5, is DSGVTQTPKHLITATGQRVTLRCSPRSGDLSVYWYQQSLDQGLQFLIQYYNGEERAKGNILERFSAQQFPDLHSELNLSSLELGDSALYFCASSLDLNQPQHFGDGTRLSIL.

The chain combines TRBV28 with TRBJ2-7, with 8 bases matching TRBD1. The CDR3 contains 15 residues. In germline, CDR1 is MDHEN, CDR2 SYDVKM. The J segment lost 5 bases and the V segment lost 6 bases, leaving 12 bases of the junction unmatched. CDR3 region: CASSRGQVYNHEQYF. The CDR3 coding sequence is TGTGCCAGCAGCCGGGGACAGGTCTACAACCACGAGCAGTACTTC.

The V gene is TRBV28, the J gene TRBJ1-2, with no clear D. V was cut by 5 bases and J by 5 bases, with 12 bases left in between. The CDR3 is 13 amino acids. CDR1 MDHEN and CDR2 SYDVKM come from the germline V gene. The CDR3 DNA reads TGTGCCAGCAGTCCCCCAGCTGTTTATGGCTACACCTTC. Protein: CASSPPAVYGYTF.

This chain uses TRBV11-2 with TRBJ2-3; D assignment may be TRBD1 or TRBD2 (5 bases each). The CDR3 covers 16 residues. The germline V and J ends were trimmed by 3 bases and 2 bases, with 15 bases remaining between them. The germline gives CDR1 SGHAT, CDR2 FQNNGV. CDR3 protein: CASSFLSRGFTDTQYF. The CDR3 nucleotides read TGTGCCAGCAGCTTTCTTTCTCGGGGCTTCACAGATACGCAGTATTTT. The entire variable domain, with the rest obtained from reference TRBV11-2 and TRBJ2-3, is as follows: EAGVAQSPRYKIIEKRQSVAFWCNPISGHATLYWYQQILGQGPKLLIQFQNNGVVDDSQLPKDRFSAERLKGVDSTLKIQPAKLEDSAVYLCASSFLSRGFTDTQYFGPGTRLTVL.

This clone has a single count. The V call is TRBV7-2, the J call TRBJ2-7; D unresolved. V lost 3 bases and J lost 3, with 9 bases in between. CDR1 and CDR2 from the germline V gene are SGHTA and FQGNSA. This CDR3 is 13 amino acids long. CDR3 nucleotide sequence: TGTGCCAGCAGCTTTGGAGACGTCTACGAGCAGTACTTC. Translated, it gives CASSFGDVYEQYF.

This clone was observed a handful of times. This chain joins TRBV5-1 and TRBJ2-2, with D unclear. Looked up from germline, CDR1 is SGHRS and CDR2 is YFSETQ. The CDR3 spans 16 residues. Trimming pared 0 bases from V and 2 bases from J, leaving 11 bases between. CDR3 sequence reads: CASSLVGRINTGELFF. CDR3 coding DNA: TGCGCCAGCAGCTTGGTCGGACGGATCAACACCGGGGAGCTGTTTTTT.

This rearrangement joins TRBV19 to TRBJ2-1; TRBD2 matches at 10 bases. CDR1 LNHDA and CDR2 SQIVND come from the germline V gene (reference sequence). The CDR3 loop spans 15 amino acids. V lost 6 bases, J lost 4 bases, and 6 bases stayed unmatched. CDR3 sequence reads: CASSKTSGEYNEQFF. The CDR3 DNA reads as TGTGCCAGTAGCAAAACTAGCGGGGAGTACAATGAGCAGTTCTTC. Based on the CDR3 plus reference TRBV19 and TRBJ2-1, the full variable domain is DGGITQSPKYLFRKEGQNVTLSCEQNLNHDAMYWYRQDPGQGLRLIYYSQIVNDFQKGDIAEGYSVSREKKESFPLTVTSAQKNPTAFYLCASSKTSGEYNEQFFGPGTRLTVL.

The chain employs TRBV5-1 and TRBJ2-4, with D unresolved. The CDR3 has 14 amino acids. V shed 1 base and J shed 3 bases, with 8 bases lying between them. Germline V lookup: CDR1 SGHRS, CDR2 YFSETQ. CDR3 in DNA: TGCGCCAGCAGCTTGAGTAACAACAAAAACATTCAGTACTTC. It encodes CASSLSNNKNIQYF.

By sample share, this clone is medium-sized. The gene calls are TRBV7-2 and TRBJ1-1, with unresolved D. CDR1 is SGHTA, CDR2 FQGNSA, per germline. The CDR3 spans 13 residues. V lost 10 bases and J lost 5, with 17 bases in between. The CDR3 protein is CATPVSSGTEAFF. The CDR3 DNA is TGTGCCACCCCCGTGAGCTCGGGGACTGAAGCTTTCTTT.

V usage is TRBV2 and J usage is TRBJ2-7; D not resolved. Germline CDR1 SNHLY, CDR2 FYNNEI. The V gene lost 7 bases and the J gene lost 5 bases, with 9 bases spanning the gap. CDR3 length: 11 amino acids. This CDR3 is CASNSEHEQYF. The CDR3, as DNA: TGTGCCAGCAACAGTGAGCACGAGCAGTACTTC.